These T cell receptor beta chains were read from a single sample in a study of siplizumab effects on memory and regulatory T cells. Clones were read by immunoSEQ multiplex PCR, and TCRdb kept only the in-frame ones, dropping some. Of 98,000 or so clones listed, roughly 93% were seen once; the top ten hold approximately 0.6%. Sequencing was carried out using Tregs sorted from blood. The receptors shown here come from a human donor in good health. The CDR3 runs from the conserved cysteine through the conserved F or W. A D gene is named only where the DNA matches it firmly. Some rows have no size entry. The others give once, few or many, or a class for an expanded clone.

V gene,J gene,D gene,clone size,CDR3 DNA,CDR3 protein
TRBV19,TRBJ2-5,NA,NA,TGTGCCAGTAGTATGAACCAAGAGACCCAGTACTTC,CASSMNQETQYF
TRBV27,TRBJ2-7,NA,NA,TGTGCCAGCAGTCCCGATGAGGGCCGACTGGCGAAGCAGTACTTC,CASSPDEGRLAKQYF
TRBV6-1,TRBJ1-5,NA,NA,TGTGCCAGCAGTTCCCATTGGGCCAATCAGCCCCAGCATTTT,CASSSHWANQPQHF
TRBV2,TRBJ2-7,TRBD1,NA,TGTGCCAGCATCCCTCACAGGGGATACGAGCAGTACTTC,CASIPHRGYEQYF
TRBV7-2,TRBJ1-1,NA,NA,TGTGCCAGCAGCTTAGGGCCGGGTCTAAGCCCGAACACTGAAGCTTTCTTT,CASSLGPGLSPNTEAFF
TRBV5-3,TRBJ1-1,TRBD1,NA,TGTGCCAGAAGCTTTCCTAAGATAGACAGGGAGAACACTGAAGCTTTCTTT,CARSFPKIDRENTEAFF
TRBV2,TRBJ1-1,NA,once,TGTGCCAGCAGTGAGAGGGAAAGCGCTGAAGCTTTCTTT,CASSERESAEAFF
TRBV2,TRBJ1-6,NA,few,TGTGCCAGCAGTGCTGCAGGGGTTTCACCCCTCCACTTT,CASSAAGVSPLHF
TRBV11-3,TRBJ2-5,NA,NA,TGTGCCAGCAGCCCCGGGGGCATGCAAGAGACCCAGTACTTC,CASSPGGMQETQYF
TRBV4-3,TRBJ1-2,NA,NA,TGCGCCAGCAGCCCCACTACCGCGCGTGGCTACACCTTC,CASSPTTARGYTF
TRBV5-1,TRBJ2-6,NA,NA,TGCGCCAGCAGCTTTGTGAGTTCTGGGGCCAACGTCCTGACTTTC,CASSFVSSGANVLTF
TRBV2,TRBJ2-5,TRBD2,NA,TGTGCCAGCAGTGACGGACTAGCGCATGGGGAGACCCAGTACTTC,CASSDGLAHGETQYF
TRBV10-3,TRBJ2-7,NA,NA,TGTGCCATCAAACCGAGGGATTCCTACGAGCAGTACTTC,CAIKPRDSYEQYF
TRBV7-8,TRBJ2-2,NA,NA,TGTGCCAGCAGCTTTGGCGTCAGAAACACCGGGGAGCTGTTTTTT,CASSFGVRNTGELFF
TRBV30,TRBJ1-1,NA,NA,TGTGCCTGGAGTGTTCGGGGGGGTCACGCTGAAGCTTTCTTT,CAWSVRGGHAEAFF
TRBV6-5,TRBJ2-2,TRBD1,NA,TGTGCCAGCAGTTACGGCAGGGGGCTGGTCGGCGGGGAGCTGTTTTTT,CASSYGRGLVGGELFF
TRBV7-7,TRBJ2-7,TRBD1,NA,TGTGCTAGCAGCTTATTTACAGGGGCCGATTACGAGCAGTACTTC,CASSLFTGADYEQYF
TRBV9,TRBJ2-2,TRBD2,NA,TGTGCCAGCAGTCGGGGGGGCTCGAACACCGGGGAGCTGTTTTTT,CASSRGGSNTGELFF
TRBV10-3,TRBJ1-3,NA,NA,TGTGCCATCAGAGAGACCGTCGGAAACACCATATATTTT,CAIRETVGNTIYF
TRBV10-3,TRBJ2-5,NA,NA,TGTGCCATCAGTGGGACCGGGGAGACCCAGTACTTC,CAISGTGETQYF
TRBV27,TRBJ2-2,NA,NA,TGTGCCAGCAGTTCTCAGGGGTACACCGGGGAGCTGTTTTTT,CASSSQGYTGELFF
TRBV7-9,TRBJ1-1,NA,NA,TGTGCCAGCAGCTTACTTCGGAACACTGAAGCTTTCTTT,CASSLLRNTEAFF
TRBV6-1,TRBJ2-3,TRBD1,NA,TGTGCCAGCAGAGCCGACAGGGCGGCAACAGATACGCAGTATTTT,CASRADRAATDTQYF
TRBV6-1,TRBJ1-1,NA,once,TGTGCCAGCAGCATTTTCGGAGTGGCGAACACTGAAGCTTTCTTT,CASSIFGVANTEAFF
TRBV9,TRBJ2-3,NA,NA,TGTGCCAGCAGCGTAGGCTCGTTCTACGATACGCAGTATTTT,CASSVGSFYDTQYF
TRBV15,TRBJ2-1,TRBD2,NA,TGTGCCACCAGCAGAGGATGGGGACTAGTATATCAGGAGCAGTTCTTC,CATSRGWGLVYQEQFF
TRBV13,TRBJ2-1,NA,NA,TGTGCCAGCAGCTTGAAGGGCGTAGGTGAGCAGTTCTTC,CASSLKGVGEQFF
TRBV19,TRBJ1-2,NA,NA,TGTGCCAGTAGTATCGGCAGGACCCAAGGCTACACCTTC,CASSIGRTQGYTF
TRBV19,TRBJ2-1,TRBD2,NA,TGTGCCAGTAGAGCCGGGACTAGCGGGAGGTTTGAGCAGTTCTTC,CASRAGTSGRFEQFF
TRBV7-8,TRBJ2-1,TRBD2,NA,TGTGCCAGCAGCTTGAGCGGGAGGGCCTTGAATGAGCAGTTCTTC,CASSLSGRALNEQFF
TRBV21-1,TRBJ2-2,NA,NA,TGTGCCAGCAGCAAAGTTGGGACAGGGGGGTCCGGGGAGCTGTTTTTT,CASSKVGTGGSGELFF
TRBV6-4,TRBJ2-3,NA,NA,TGTGCCAGCAGTGACTCGGGCGGGTGGGGCACAGATACGCAGTATTTT,CASSDSGGWGTDTQYF
TRBV27,TRBJ1-1,NA,few,TGTGCCAGCAGTTTGATGACAGGCGAAGCTTTCTTT,CASSLMTGEAFF
TRBV27,TRBJ2-3,TRBD1,NA,TGTGCCAGCAGTTTTGACAGGGTTAGGGGTACGCAGTATTTT,CASSFDRVRGTQYF
TRBV5-4,TRBJ2-1,TRBD2,NA,TGTGCCAGCAGCTTGGCCGCTCTAGCGGGAGGCTCTCGTTATGGTGAGCAGTTCTTC,CASSLAALAGGSRYGEQFF
TRBV25-1,TRBJ2-1,TRBD2,NA,TGTGCCAGCCTCGGGACTAGCGGCCAATACAATGAGCAGTTCTTC,CASLGTSGQYNEQFF
TRBV6-5,TRBJ1-1,NA,NA,TGTGCCAGCAGTTACGGTCAGGTTAACACTGAAGCTTTCTTT,CASSYGQVNTEAFF
TRBV5-1,TRBJ2-7,NA,NA,TGCGCCAGCAGTCCAGGGACGAACCTCTACGAGCAGTACTTC,CASSPGTNLYEQYF
TRBV11-3,TRBJ2-7,NA,NA,TGTGCCAGCAGCTTGCTCCGGGGCAGAGGCTCCTACGAGCAGTACTTC,CASSLLRGRGSYEQYF
TRBV4-1,TRBJ2-2,NA,NA,TGCGCCAGCAGCCATTCCCGATCGGGCAGCCGAGGCACCGGGGAGCTGTTTTTT,CASSHSRSGSRGTGELFF
TRBV7-9,TRBJ2-2,NA,NA,TGTGCCACCTGCCGGGGCGTGAACACCGGGGAGCTGTTTTTT,CATCRGVNTGELFF
TRBV7-9,TRBJ2-7,NA,NA,TGTGCCAGCAGCTTAGGGTTCTACGAGCAGTACTTC,CASSLGFYEQYF
TRBV6-5,TRBJ1-3,NA,NA,TGTGCCAGCAGCTCTCCCAGCTCTGGAAACACCATATATTTT,CASSSPSSGNTIYF
TRBV30,TRBJ1-6,TRBD1,NA,TGTGCCTGGAGGGGAGGCAGGGGGGATAATTCACCCCTCCACTTT,CAWRGGRGDNSPLHF
TRBV5-1,TRBJ1-1,NA,once,TGCGCCAGCAGCTTGGCCGCCGGGACAAGTGACACTGAAGCTTTCTTT,CASSLAAGTSDTEAFF
TRBV6-1,TRBJ1-4,NA,once,TGTGCCAGCAGCCGCTCCAGGGAGGAAAAACTGTTTTTT,CASSRSREEKLFF
TRBV19,TRBJ1-3,NA,once,TGTGCCACCCGGGACCTTAACCCTGGAAACACCATATATTTT,CATRDLNPGNTIYF
TRBV5-1,TRBJ1-2,NA,NA,TGCGCCAGCAGCTTGGTCTATCCGGAAAATGGCTACACCTTC,CASSLVYPENGYTF
TRBV15,TRBJ2-5,TRBD1,NA,TGTGCCACCAGCGGACCGGGACAGGGGCATTCGTTTTGGGAGACCCAGTACTTC,CATSGPGQGHSFWETQYF
TRBV7-6,TRBJ2-7,TRBD1,NA,TGTGCCAGCAGCCCATGGACAGGGGGGGCCTACGAGCAGTACTTC,CASSPWTGGAYEQYF
TRBV9,TRBJ1-2,NA,NA,TGTGCCAGCAGCGTAGGGTACTCCCCTATCAACTATGGCTACACCTTC,CASSVGYSPINYGYTF
TRBV7-2,TRBJ2-1,NA,NA,TGTGCCAGCACCCCGTTTTACAATGAGCAGTTCTTC,CASTPFYNEQFF
TRBV4-2,TRBJ1-6,TRBD1,NA,TGTGCCAGCAGCATGGGGACAGGGGCGGAATCACCCCCCCACTTT,CASSMGTGAESPPHF
TRBV29-1,TRBJ1-2,TRBD1,NA,TGCAGCGTTGCAGAAGGACAGGGGACTTACTATGGCTACACCTTC,CSVAEGQGTYYGYTF
TRBV5-1,TRBJ2-3,NA,once,TGCGCCAGCACTTTGCGTGATACGCAGTATTTT,CASTLRDTQYF
TRBV19,TRBJ1-1,NA,NA,TGTGCCAGTAGTGCCGCGGGGAGGGACACTGAAGCTTTCTTT,CASSAAGRDTEAFF
TRBV27,TRBJ2-3,TRBD1,NA,TGTGCCAGCAGCTACTACTGGACAGGGGAAGCCACAGATACGCAGTATTTT,CASSYYWTGEATDTQYF